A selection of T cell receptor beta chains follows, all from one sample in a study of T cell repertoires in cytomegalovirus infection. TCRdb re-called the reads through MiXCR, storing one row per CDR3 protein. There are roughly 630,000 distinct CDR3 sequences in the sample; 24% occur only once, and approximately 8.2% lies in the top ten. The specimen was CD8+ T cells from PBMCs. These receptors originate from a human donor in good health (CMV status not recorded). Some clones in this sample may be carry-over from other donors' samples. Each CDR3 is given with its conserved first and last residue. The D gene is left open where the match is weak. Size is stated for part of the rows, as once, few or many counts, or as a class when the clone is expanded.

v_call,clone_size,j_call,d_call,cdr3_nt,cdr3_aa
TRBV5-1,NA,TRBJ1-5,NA,TGCGCCAGCAGCCCCGAGGGTTTCGGGAATCAGCCCCAGCATTTT,CASSPEGFGNQPQHF
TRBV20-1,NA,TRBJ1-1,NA,TGCAGTGCTAGAGGGACGGAAAGCACTGAAGCTTTCTTT,CSARGTESTEAFF
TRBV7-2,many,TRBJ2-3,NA,TGTGCCAGCAGCCCCCTGGGGGGAGCAGATACGCAGTATTTT,CASSPLGGADTQYF
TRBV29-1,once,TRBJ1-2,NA,TGCAGCGTTGTGGGACGTAGCTATGGCTACACCTTC,CSVVGRSYGYTF
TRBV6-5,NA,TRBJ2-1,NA,TGTGCCAGCAGTTACGTGGGCTATGAGCAGTTCTTC,CASSYVGYEQFF
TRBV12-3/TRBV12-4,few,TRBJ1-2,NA,TGTGCCAGCAGTCCCGGGACGGTTAATGGCTACACCTTC,CASSPGTVNGYTF
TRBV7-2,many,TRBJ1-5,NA,TGTGCCAGCAGCTTAGGTCCCTATGGCCGAAATCAGCCCCAGCATTTT,CASSLGPYGRNQPQHF
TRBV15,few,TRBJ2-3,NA,TGTGCCACCAGCAGAGCCCCGGGGATGGACACAGATACGCAGTATTTT,CATSRAPGMDTDTQYF
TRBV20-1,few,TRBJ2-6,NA,TGCAGTGCTAGAGATCGGAAGAGGGACTCTGGGGCCAACGTCCTGACTTTC,CSARDRKRDSGANVLTF
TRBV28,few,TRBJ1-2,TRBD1,TGTGCCAGCAGTCCCCGGACAGGGACTGGCTACACCTTC,CASSPRTGTGYTF
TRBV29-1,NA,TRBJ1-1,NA,TGCAGCGTTGAATTTCTGAACACTGAAGCTTTCTTT,CSVEFLNTEAFF
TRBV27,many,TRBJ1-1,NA,TGTGCCAGCAGCCAAATCACAGGGCTCACTGAAGCTTTCTTT,CASSQITGLTEAFF
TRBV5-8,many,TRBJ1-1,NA,TGTGCCAGCAGTTTGGACACGGGAGCTTTCTTT,CASSLDTGAFF
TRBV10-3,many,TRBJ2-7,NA,TGTGCCATCAATCCGGGACCGTCGGACGAGCAGTACTTC,CAINPGPSDEQYF
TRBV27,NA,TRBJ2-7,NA,TGTGCCAGCAGTTTATCGGACGCCGCCATCTGCGAGCAGTACTTC,CASSLSDAAICEQYF
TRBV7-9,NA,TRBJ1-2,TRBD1,TGTGCCAGCAGCTCCCGGGACAGGGCACCCTATGGCTACACCTTC,CASSSRDRAPYGYTF
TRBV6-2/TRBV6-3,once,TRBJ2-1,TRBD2,TGTGCCAGCAGTTACATCGGCGGGGGTGCCTACAATGAGCAGTTCTTC,CASSYIGGGAYNEQFF
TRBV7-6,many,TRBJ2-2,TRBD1,TGTGCCAGCAGCTTAACAGGGGACGACACCGGGGAGCTGTTTTTT,CASSLTGDDTGELFF
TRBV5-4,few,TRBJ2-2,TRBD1,TGTGCCAGCAGCCCCACAGGGGTCCTTAACACCGGGGAGCTGTTTTTT,CASSPTGVLNTGELFF
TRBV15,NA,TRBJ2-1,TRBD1,TGTGTCACCAGCAGTCGGAGACAGGGATACAATGAGCAGTTCTTC,CVTSSRRQGYNEQFF
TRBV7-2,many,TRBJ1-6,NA,TGTGCCAGCAGCTTCTCGGGGGATTCACCCCTCCACTTT,CASSFSGDSPLHF
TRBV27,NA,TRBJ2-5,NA,TGTGCCAGCAGTCCCCGAGCAGGGGCCTCGCGAGAGACCCAGTACTTC,CASSPRAGASRETQYF
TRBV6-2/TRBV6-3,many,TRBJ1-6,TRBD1,TGTGCCAGTCAAGGGACAGAGAATTCACCCCTCCACTTT,CASQGTENSPLHF
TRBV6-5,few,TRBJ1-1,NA,TGTGCCAGCAGCAGAGGACATAACACTGAAGCTTTCTTT,CASSRGHNTEAFF
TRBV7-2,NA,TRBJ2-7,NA,TGTGCCAGCAGCTTAGATTGGGCCCTAGGGTACGAGCAGTACTTC,CASSLDWALGYEQYF
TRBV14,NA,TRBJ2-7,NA,TGTGCCAGCAGCCAAGAAACAACCGCCGAGCAGTACTTC,CASSQETTAEQYF
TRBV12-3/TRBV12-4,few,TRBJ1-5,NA,TGTGCCAGCACCCCAGGACTCAATCAGCCCCAGCATTTT,CASTPGLNQPQHF
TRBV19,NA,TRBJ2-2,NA,TGTGCCAGTTTTACCGGATACACCGGGGAGCTGTTTTTT,CASFTGYTGELFF
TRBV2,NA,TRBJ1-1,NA,TGTGCCAGCAGCCGACGGTACACTGAAGCTTTCTTT,CASSRRYTEAFF
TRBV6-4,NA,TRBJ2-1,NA,TGTGCCAGCAGTGAAGAGGGGGAGAGGTACAATGAGCAGTTCTTC,CASSEEGERYNEQFF
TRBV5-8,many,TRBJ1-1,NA,TGTGCCAGCAGCTTCAGGGCGGACAGCCCGAACACTGAAGCTTTCTTT,CASSFRADSPNTEAFF
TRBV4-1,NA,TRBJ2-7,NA,TGCGCCAGCAGCCAAGGGTTTGACTACGAGCAGTACTTC,CASSQGFDYEQYF
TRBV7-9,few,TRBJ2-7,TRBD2,TGTGCCAGCAACCGGGACTACGACTACGAGCAGTACTTC,CASNRDYDYEQYF
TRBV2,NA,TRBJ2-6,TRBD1,TGTGCCAGCAGTTGGGACAGGGATTCCGCTGGGGCCAACGTCCTGACTTTC,CASSWDRDSAGANVLTF
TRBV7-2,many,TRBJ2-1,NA,TGTGCCAGCAGCTTAGCGCCCAAGTACAATGAGCAGTTCTTC,CASSLAPKYNEQFF
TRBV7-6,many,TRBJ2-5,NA,TGTGCCAGCAGCTTTCGGGGGCCCCAAGAGACCCAGTACTTC,CASSFRGPQETQYF
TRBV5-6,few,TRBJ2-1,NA,TGTGCCAGCAGCTTCCAGGGGCATGAGCAGTTCTTC,CASSFQGHEQFF
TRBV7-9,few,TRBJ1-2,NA,TGTGCCAGCAGCGCCTCCGGGACCGCACCCTATGGCTACACCTTC,CASSASGTAPYGYTF
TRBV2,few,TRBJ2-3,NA,TGTGCCAGCAGTGAAGGCACCTGGCTAGCAGCAGATACGCAGTATTTT,CASSEGTWLAADTQYF
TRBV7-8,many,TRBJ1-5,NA,TGTGCCAGCAGCAGGGGGGGGCCACCGAGCAATCAGCCCCAGCATTTT,CASSRGGPPSNQPQHF
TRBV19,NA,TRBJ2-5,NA,TGTGCCAGTAGTATAGCGCCAAACCAAGAGACCCAGTACTTC,CASSIAPNQETQYF
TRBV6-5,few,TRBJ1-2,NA,TGTGCCAGCAGTTACTCGAATGGCTATGGCTACACCTTC,CASSYSNGYGYTF
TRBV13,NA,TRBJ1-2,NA,TGTGCCAGCAGCTTAGGGCAGGGGCCCGCTAACTATGGCTACACCTTC,CASSLGQGPANYGYTF
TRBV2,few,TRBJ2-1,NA,TGTGCCAGCATTCGGACACAGAATGAGCAGTTCTTC,CASIRTQNEQFF
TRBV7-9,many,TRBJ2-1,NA,TGTGCCAGCAGCTTAAGGTTGGAGGGGGCCTACAATGAGCAGTTCTTC,CASSLRLEGAYNEQFF
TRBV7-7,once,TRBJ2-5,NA,TGTGCTAGCAGCTTAATAGGTTCCGGCCTTGAGACCCAGTACTTC,CASSLIGSGLETQYF
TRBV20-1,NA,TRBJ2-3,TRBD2,TGCAGTGCTACTGCGGGGGCTAGCGGGACAGATACGCAGTATTTT,CSATAGASGTDTQYF
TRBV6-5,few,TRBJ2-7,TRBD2,TGTGCCAGCAGTTACGGCCTAGCGGGGGGGAAGATCTACGAGCAGTACTTC,CASSYGLAGGKIYEQYF
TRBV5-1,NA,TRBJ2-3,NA,TGCGCCAGCAGCGCGGACGGAGGGGAAAATACGCAGTATTTT,CASSADGGENTQYF
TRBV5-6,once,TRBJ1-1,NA,TGTGCCAGCAGCTTGGCCTACGCGGCGGCCATGAACACTGAAGCTTTCTTT,CASSLAYAAAMNTEAFF
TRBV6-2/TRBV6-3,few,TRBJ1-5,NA,TGTGCCAGCAGTTACGGCGGGGGCGGTGGCAGCAATCAGCCCCAGCATTTT,CASSYGGGGGSNQPQHF
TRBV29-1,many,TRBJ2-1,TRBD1,TGCAGCGTTGGGGACAGGTCAAATGAGCAGTTCTTC,CSVGDRSNEQFF
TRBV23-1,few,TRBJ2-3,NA,TGCGCCAGCAGTCTCCTAGCCCACAGGGTACTTCGCACAGATACGCAGTATTTT,CASSLLAHRVLRTDTQYF
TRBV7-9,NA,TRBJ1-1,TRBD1,TGTGCCAGCAGCTGGCCGGGACAGGAGGGGGGAACTGAAGCTTTCTTT,CASSWPGQEGGTEAFF
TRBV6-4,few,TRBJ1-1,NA,TGTGCCAGCAGTGCGTCGACCGGGATGAACACTGAAGCTTTCTTT,CASSASTGMNTEAFF
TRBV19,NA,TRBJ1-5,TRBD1,TGTGCCAGTAGTTCTCGGACAGGGGGCAATCAGCCCCAGCATTTT,CASSSRTGGNQPQHF
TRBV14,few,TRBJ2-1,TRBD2,TGTGCCAGCAGCCAAGAAATCCCTAGCGGGGACAACAATGAGCAGTTCTTC,CASSQEIPSGDNNEQFF
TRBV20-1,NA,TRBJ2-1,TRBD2,TGCAGTGCTAGAGCGGGACTAGCGGGGGGCCCGTTATACAATGAGCAGTTCTTC,CSARAGLAGGPLYNEQFF
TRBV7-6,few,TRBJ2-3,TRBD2,TGTGCCAGCAGCGCCGCTAGCGGGGGGGCCCCTGAAGATACGCAGTATTTT,CASSAASGGAPEDTQYF